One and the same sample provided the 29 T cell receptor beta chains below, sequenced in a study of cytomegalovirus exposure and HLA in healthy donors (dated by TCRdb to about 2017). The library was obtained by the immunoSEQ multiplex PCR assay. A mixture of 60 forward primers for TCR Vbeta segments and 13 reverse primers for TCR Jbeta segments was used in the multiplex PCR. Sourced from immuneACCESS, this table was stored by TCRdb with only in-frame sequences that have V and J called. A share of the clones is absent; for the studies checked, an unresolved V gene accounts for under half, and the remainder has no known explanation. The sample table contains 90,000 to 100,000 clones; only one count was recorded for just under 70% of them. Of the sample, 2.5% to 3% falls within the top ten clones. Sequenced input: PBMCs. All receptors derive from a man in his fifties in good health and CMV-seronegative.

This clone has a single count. The CDR3 reads CATSRDPANYGYTF. The CDR3 region has the DNA TGTGCCACCAGCAGAGATCCTGCGAACTATGGCTACACCTTC. The genes are TRBV15 and TRBJ1-2; D unclear. This CDR3 comprises 14 residues. In germline, CDR1 is LNHNV, CDR2 YYDKDF (reference sequence). V was clipped by 0 bases and J by 2 bases, with 7 bases between them.

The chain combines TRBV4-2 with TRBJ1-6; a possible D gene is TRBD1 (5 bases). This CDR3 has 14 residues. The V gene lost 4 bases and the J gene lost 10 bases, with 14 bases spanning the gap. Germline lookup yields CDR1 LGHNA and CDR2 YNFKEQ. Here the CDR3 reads CASSLGGGESPLHF. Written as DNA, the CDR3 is TGTGCCAGCAGCCTCGGGGGGGGTGAGTCACCCCTCCACTTT.

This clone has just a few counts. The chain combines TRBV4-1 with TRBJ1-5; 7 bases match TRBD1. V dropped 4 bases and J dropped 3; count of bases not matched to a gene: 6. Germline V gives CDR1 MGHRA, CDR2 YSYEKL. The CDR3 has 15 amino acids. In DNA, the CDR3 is TGCGCCAGCAGCCTAGAGACAGGGAACAATCAGCCCCAGCATTTT. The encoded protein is CASSLETGNNQPQHF.

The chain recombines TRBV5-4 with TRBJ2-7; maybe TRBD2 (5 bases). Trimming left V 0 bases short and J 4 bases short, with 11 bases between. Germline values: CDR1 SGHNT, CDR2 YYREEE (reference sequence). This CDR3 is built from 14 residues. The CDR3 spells CASSLEGPGYEQYF. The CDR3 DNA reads TGTGCCAGCAGCTTGGAAGGTCCGGGGTACGAGCAGTACTTC.

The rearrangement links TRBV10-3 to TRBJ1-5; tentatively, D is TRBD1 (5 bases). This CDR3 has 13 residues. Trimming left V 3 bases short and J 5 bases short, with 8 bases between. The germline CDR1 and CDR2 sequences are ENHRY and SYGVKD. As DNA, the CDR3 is TGTGCCATCAGTGACGACAGTTATCAGCCCCAGCATTTT. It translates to CAISDDSYQPQHF.

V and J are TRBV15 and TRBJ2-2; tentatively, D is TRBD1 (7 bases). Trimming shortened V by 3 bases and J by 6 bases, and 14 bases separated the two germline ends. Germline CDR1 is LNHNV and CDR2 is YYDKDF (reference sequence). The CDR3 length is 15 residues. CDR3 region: CATSRLTGEAGELFF. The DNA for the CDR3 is TGTGCCACCAGCAGGCTTACAGGGGAGGCCGGGGAGCTGTTTTTT.

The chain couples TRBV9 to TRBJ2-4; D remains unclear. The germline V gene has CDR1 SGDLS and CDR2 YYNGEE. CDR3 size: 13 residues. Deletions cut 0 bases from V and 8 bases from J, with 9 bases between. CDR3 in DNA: TGTGCCAGCAGCGTAGAACCAGGCGACATTCAGTACTTC. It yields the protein CASSVEPGDIQYF.

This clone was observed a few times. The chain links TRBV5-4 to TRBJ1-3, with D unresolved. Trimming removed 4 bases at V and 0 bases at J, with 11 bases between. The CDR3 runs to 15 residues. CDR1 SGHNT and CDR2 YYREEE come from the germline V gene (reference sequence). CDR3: CASSPGGDSGNTIYF. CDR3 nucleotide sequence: TGTGCCAGCAGCCCGGGTGGAGACTCTGGAAACACCATATATTTT.

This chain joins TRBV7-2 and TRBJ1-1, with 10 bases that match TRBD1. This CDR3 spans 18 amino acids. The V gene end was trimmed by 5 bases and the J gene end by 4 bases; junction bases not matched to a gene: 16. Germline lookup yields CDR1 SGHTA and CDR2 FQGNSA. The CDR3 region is CASSPGWGQGMFFTEAFF. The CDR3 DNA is TGTGCCAGCAGCCCCGGGTGGGGACAGGGGATGTTCTTCACTGAAGCTTTCTTT.

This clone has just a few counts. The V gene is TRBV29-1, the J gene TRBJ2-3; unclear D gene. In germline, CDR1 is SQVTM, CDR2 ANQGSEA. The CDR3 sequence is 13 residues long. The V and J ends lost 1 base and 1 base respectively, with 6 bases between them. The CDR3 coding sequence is TGCAGCGTTGAAGCGGGTGGCACAGATACGCAGTATTTT. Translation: CSVEAGGTDTQYF.

CDR3 residues: CASTSKGGGGTDTQYF. CDR3 DNA sequence: TGTGCCAGCACCTCTAAGGGCGGGGGGGGCACAGATACGCAGTATTTT. This chain joins TRBV5-4 and TRBJ2-3; 9 bases are a match to TRBD2. With 6 bases clipped from V and 1 base from J, the junction kept 9 bases outside the gene matches. The germline V gene has CDR1 SGHNT and CDR2 YYREEE (reference sequence). This CDR3 is built from 16 residues.

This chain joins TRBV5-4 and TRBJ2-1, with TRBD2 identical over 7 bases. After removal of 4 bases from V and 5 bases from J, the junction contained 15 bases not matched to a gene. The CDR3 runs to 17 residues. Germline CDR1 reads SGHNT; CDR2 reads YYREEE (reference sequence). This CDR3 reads CASSIYAAGERNNEQFF. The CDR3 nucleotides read TGTGCCAGCAGCATCTACGCCGCGGGAGAGAGAAACAATGAGCAGTTCTTC.

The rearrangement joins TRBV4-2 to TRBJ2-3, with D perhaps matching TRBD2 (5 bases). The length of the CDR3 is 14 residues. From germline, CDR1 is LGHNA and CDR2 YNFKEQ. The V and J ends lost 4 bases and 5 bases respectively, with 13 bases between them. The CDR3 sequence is CASSPRGGEDTQYF. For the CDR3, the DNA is TGTGCCAGCAGCCCTCGGGGTGGGGAAGATACGCAGTATTTT.

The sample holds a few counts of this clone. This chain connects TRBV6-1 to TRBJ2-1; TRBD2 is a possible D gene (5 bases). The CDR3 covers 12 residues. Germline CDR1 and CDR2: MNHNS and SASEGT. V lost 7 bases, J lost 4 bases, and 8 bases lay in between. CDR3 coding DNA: TGTGCCAGCATCCAGCGGTACAATGAGCAGTTCTTC. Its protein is CASIQRYNEQFF.

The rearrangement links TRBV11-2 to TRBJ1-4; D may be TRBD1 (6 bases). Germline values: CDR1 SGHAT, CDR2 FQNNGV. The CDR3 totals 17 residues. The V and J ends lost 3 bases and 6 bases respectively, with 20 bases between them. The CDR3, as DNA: TGTGCCAGCAGCTTCGTAGGGGGTGGACCGGTGGATGAAAAACTGTTTTTT. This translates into CASSFVGGGPVDEKLFF.

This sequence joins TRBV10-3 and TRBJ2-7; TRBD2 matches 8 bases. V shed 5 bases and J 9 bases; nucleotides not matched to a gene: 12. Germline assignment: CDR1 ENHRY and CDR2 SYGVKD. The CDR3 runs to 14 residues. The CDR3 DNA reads TGTGCCATCAGTATAAATGTAGCTAGCGGGCTGCAGTACGTC. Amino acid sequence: CAISINVASGLQYV.

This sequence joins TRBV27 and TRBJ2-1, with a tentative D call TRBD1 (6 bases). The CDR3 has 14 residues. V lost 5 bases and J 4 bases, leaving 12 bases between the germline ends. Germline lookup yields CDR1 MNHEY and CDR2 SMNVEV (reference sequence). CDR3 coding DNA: TGTGCCAGCAGTAGGGACACGGCATACAATGAGCAGTTCTTC. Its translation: CASSRDTAYNEQFF.

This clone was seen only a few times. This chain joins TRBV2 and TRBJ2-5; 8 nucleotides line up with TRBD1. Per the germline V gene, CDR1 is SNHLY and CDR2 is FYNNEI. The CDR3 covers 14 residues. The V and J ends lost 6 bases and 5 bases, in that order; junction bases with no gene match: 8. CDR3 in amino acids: CASRPQGGVETQYF. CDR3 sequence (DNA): TGTGCCAGCAGACCACAGGGGGGAGTGGAGACCCAGTACTTC.

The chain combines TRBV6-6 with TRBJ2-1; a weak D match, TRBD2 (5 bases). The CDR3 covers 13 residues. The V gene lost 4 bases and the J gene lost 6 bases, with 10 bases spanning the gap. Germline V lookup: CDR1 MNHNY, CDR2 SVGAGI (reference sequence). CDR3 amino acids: CASSWARGNEQFF. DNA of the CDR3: TGTGCCAGCAGTTGGGCCCGGGGCAATGAGCAGTTCTTC.

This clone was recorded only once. The CDR3, as DNA: TGTGCCAGTAGTACAAACAGCGGTTCGCCCCTCCACTTT. It translates to CASSTNSGSPLHF. V gene TRBV19 combines with J gene TRBJ1-6; no definite D call. V gave up 4 bases and J gave up 13 bases, with 14 bases separating them. The CDR3 is 13 residues long. Germline V gene data show CDR1 as LNHDA and CDR2 as SQIVND (reference sequence).

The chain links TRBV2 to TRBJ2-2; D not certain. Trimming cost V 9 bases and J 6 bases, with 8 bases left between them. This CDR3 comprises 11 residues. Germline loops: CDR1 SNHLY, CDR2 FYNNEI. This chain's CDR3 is CARENPGELFF. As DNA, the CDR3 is TGTGCCAGGGAGAATCCCGGGGAGCTGTTTTTT.

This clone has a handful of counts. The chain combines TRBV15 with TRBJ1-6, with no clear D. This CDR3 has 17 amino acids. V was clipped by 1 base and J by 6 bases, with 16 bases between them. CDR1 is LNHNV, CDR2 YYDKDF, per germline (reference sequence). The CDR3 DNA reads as TGTGCCACCAGCAGAGGCGAAGCGGATATGGGTAATTCACCCCTCCACTTT. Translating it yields CATSRGEADMGNSPLHF.

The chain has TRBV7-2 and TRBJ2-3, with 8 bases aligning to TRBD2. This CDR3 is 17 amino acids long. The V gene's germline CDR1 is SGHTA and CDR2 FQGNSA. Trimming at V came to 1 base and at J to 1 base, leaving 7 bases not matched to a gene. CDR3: CASSLVRAAGGTDTQYF. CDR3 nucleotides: TGTGCCAGCAGCTTAGTTCGGGCAGCGGGGGGCACAGATACGCAGTATTTT.

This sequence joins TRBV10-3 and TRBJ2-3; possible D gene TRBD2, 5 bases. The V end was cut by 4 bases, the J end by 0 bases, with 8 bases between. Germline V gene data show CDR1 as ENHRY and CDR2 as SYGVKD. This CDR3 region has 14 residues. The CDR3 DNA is TGTGCCATCAGTGTACTAGTGAGCACAGATACGCAGTATTTT. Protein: CAISVLVSTDTQYF.

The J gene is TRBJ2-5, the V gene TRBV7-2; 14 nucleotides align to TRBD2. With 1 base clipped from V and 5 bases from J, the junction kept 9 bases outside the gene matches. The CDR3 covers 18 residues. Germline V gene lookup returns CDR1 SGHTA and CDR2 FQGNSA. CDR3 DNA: TGTGCCAGCAGCTTAGAGCGACTAGCGGGGGGGCCTGGTGAGACCCAGTACTTC. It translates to CASSLERLAGGPGETQYF.

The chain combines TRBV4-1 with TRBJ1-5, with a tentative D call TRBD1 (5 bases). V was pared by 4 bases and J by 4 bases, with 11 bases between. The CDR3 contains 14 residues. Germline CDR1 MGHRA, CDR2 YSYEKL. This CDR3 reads CASSLRVSNQPQHF. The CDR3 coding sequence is TGCGCCAGCAGCCTCAGGGTATCGAATCAGCCCCAGCATTTT.

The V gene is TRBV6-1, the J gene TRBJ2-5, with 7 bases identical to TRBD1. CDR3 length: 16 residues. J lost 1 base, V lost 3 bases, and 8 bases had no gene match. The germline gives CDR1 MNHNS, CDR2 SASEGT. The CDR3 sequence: CASSEAMTGLQETQYF. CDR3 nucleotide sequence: TGTGCCAGCAGTGAGGCCATGACAGGGCTCCAAGAGACCCAGTACTTC.

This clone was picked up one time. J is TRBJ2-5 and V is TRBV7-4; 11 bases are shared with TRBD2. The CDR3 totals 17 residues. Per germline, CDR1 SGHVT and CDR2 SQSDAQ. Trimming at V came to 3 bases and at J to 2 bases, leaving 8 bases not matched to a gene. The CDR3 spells CASSFWALAGEQETQYF. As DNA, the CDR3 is TGTGCCAGCAGCTTTTGGGCACTAGCGGGGGAACAAGAGACCCAGTACTTC.

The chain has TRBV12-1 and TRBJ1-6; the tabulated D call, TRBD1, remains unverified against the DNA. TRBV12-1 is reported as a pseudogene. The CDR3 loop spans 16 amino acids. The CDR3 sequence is CASSSTGGASNSPLHF. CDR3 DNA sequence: TGTGCCAGCAGCTCCACAGGGGGCGCCTCTAATTCACCCCTCCACTTT.